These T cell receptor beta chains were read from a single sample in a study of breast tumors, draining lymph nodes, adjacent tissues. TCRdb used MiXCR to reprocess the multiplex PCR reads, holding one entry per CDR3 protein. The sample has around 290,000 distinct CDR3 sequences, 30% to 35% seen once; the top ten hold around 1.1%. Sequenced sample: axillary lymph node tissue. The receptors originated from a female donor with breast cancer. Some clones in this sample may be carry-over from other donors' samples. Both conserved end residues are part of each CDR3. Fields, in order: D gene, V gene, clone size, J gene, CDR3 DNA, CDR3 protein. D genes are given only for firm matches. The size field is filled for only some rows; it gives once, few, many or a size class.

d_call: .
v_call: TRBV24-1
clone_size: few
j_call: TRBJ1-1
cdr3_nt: TGTGCCACCAGTGATACCCGAGGCGGGACTGAAGCTTTCTTT
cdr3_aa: CATSDTRGGTEAFF

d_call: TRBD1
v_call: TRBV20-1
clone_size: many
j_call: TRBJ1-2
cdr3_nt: TGCAGTGCTACAGCGACAGGGAGGGACTATGGCTACACCTTC
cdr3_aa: CSATATGRDYGYTF

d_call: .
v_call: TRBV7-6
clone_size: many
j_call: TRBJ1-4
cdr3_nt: TGTGCCAGCAGCCTAAATAATGAAAAACTGTTTTTT
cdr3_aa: CASSLNNEKLFF

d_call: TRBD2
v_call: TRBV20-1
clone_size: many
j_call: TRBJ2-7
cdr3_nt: TGCAGTGCTGCACCATCTCTAGCGGGAGGCCGTAACGAGCAGTACTTC
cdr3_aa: CSAAPSLAGGRNEQYF

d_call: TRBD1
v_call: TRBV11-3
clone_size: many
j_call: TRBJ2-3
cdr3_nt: TGTGCCAGCAGCTCAAGACAGGGGCGCAATGGAGATACGCAGTATTTT
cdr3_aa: CASSSRQGRNGDTQYF

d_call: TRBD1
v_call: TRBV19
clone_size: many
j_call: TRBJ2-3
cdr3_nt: TGTGCCAGTAGGCGACAGGGTTCGGGAGATACGCAGTATTTT
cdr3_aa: CASRRQGSGDTQYF

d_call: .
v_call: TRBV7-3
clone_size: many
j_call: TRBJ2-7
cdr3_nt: TGTGCCAGCAGCTTAGCAGCAGCCTACGAGCAGTACTTC
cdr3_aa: CASSLAAAYEQYF

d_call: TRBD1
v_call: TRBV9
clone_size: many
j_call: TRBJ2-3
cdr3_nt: TGTGCCAGCAGCCTTAGGACAGGGGTAAGGGATACGCAGTATTTT
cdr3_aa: CASSLRTGVRDTQYF

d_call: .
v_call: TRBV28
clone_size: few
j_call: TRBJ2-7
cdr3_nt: TGTGCCAGCAGTTTGACTCCGGGATACGAGCAGTACTTC
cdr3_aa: CASSLTPGYEQYF

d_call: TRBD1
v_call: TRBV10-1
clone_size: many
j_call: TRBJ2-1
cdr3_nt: TGCGCCAGCAGTGAAGGTACCCAGGGGGCTTACGAGCAGTTCTTC
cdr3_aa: CASSEGTQGAYEQFF

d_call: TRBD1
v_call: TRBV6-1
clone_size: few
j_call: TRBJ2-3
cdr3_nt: TGTGCCAGCAGTGGACAGGGGGTGAAAGATACGCAGTATTTT
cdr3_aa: CASSGQGVKDTQYF

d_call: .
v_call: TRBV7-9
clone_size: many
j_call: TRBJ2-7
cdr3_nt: TGTGCCAGCAGCTTCCGGGACGGAGCCTACGAGCAGTACTTC
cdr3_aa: CASSFRDGAYEQYF

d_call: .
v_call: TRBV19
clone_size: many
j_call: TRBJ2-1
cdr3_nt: TGTGCCAGTAGTAGGTGGGGACTTGGGGACAATGAGCAGTTCTTC
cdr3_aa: CASSRWGLGDNEQFF

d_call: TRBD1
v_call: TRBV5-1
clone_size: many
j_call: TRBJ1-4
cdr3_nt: TGCGCCAGCAGCCCGGACAGGGTCAATGAAAAACTGTTTTTT
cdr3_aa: CASSPDRVNEKLFF

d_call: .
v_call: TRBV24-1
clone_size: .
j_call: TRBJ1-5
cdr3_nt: TGTGCCACCAGTGATTGGGGCAGCCAAGAGACCCAGCATTTT
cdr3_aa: CATSDWGSQETQHF

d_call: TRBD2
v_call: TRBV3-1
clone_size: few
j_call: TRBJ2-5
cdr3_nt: TGTGCCAGCAGCCAAGGACGACCACTAGCGGGAGGGTTCCAAGAGACCCAGTACTTC
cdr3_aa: CASSQGRPLAGGFQETQYF